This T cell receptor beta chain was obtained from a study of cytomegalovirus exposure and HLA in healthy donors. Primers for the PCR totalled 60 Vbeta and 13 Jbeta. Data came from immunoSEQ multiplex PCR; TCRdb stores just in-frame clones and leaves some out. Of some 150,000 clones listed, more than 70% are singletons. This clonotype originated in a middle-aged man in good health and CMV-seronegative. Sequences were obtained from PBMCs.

The CDR3 DNA reads as TGTGCCTGGACAGGGTTAAACGAGCAGTACTTC. Its translation: CAWTGLNEQYF. The chain joins TRBV30 to TRBJ2-7; maybe TRBD1 (5 bases). Germline CDR1 reads GTSNPN; CDR2 reads SVGIG (reference sequence). V was clipped by 4 bases and J by 5 bases, with 9 bases between them. The CDR3 totals 11 residues.